The 13 T cell receptor beta chains reported below all come from one sample, sequenced in a study of T cell clusters in autoimmune cytopenias. Multiplex touch-down PCR amplified TRB using TRB-A and TRB-B pools in one tube. TCRdb reanalyzed the multiplex PCR reads and collapses them to one entry per CDR3 protein, without DNA. This sample's clone table lists 500 to 650 distinct CDR3 sequences. Some 38,000 genome equivalents of blood DNA were amplified for TRB. The sequenced sample was peripheral blood. The receptors stem from a human donor with an autoimmune cytopenia or autoimmune hepatitis (not recorded which).

This rearrangement joins TRBV6-5 to TRBJ2-7; the D gene TCRdb calls, TRBD1, cannot be checked with no DNA. The CDR3 totals 16 residues. The germline CDR1 and CDR2 sequences are MNHEY and SVGAGI. CDR3 region: CASSPLTGTGSYEQYF.

This CDR3 reads CATSGPGRNSPLHF. This sequence joins TRBV24-1 and TRBJ1-6; TCRdb gives TRBD1 as the D gene, but with no DNA this cannot be confirmed. Germline V lookup: CDR1 KGHDR, CDR2 SFDVKD. This CDR3 is 14 amino acids long.

This clonotype is medium-sized (0.01 to 0.1%) by frequency. The chain recombines TRBV29-1 with TRBJ1-1; checking the TCRdb D call of TRBD1 is not possible without DNA. Germline V gene sequence: CDR1 SQVTM, CDR2 ANQGSEA. This CDR3 region has 13 residues. The CDR3 region is CSVRQGLNTEAFF.

This clonotype counts as medium-sized (0.01 to 0.1%) by frequency. The chain uses TRBV7-2 and TRBJ2-3; no DNA is available, so the TRBD2 call from TCRdb remains unchecked. The CDR3 is 16 amino acids. The germline V gene has CDR1 SGHTA and CDR2 FQGNSA. CDR3: CASSYDYLGIGDTQYF.

The chain carries TRBV12-3 or TRBV12-4 and TRBJ2-1; TCRdb's assignment of TRBD2 cannot be checked, as there is no DNA. The CDR3 is 15 residues long. Here the CDR3 reads CASSYIGTTGDEQFF.

This clonotype is identified as medium-sized from frequency. The genes are TRBV29-1 and TRBJ2-1; TCRdb selects TRBD1, and the lack of DNA leaves this call unchecked. Germline CDR1 SQVTM, CDR2 ANQGSEA. The CDR3 sequence is 14 residues long. The CDR3 loop is CSVDRTAGANEQFF.

This clonotype counts as medium-sized by frequency. V usage is TRBV11-1 and J usage is TRBJ2-1. This CDR3 is 15 amino acids long. Germline CDR1 SGHAT, CDR2 FQDESV (reference sequence). The CDR3 reads CASSLRSQRNNEQFF.

This clonotype is identified as medium-sized (0.01 to 0.1%) from frequency. CDR3 protein: CASSEGLAGLQETQYF. The V call is TRBV27, the J call TRBJ2-5; TCRdb reports TRBD2, a call that lacks DNA to check it against. The germline V gene has CDR1 MNHEY and CDR2 SMNVEV (reference sequence). The CDR3 loop spans 16 amino acids.

The rearrangement uses TRBV10-3 and TRBJ2-5. Germline loops: CDR1 ENHRY, CDR2 SYGVKD. CDR3 size: 14 residues. The CDR3 protein is CAISESQAQETQYF.

The genes are TRBV14 and TRBJ1-1; TCRdb's D gene call, TRBD1, goes unchecked for lack of DNA. The germline V gene encodes CDR1 SGHDN and CDR2 FVKESK. CDR3 length: 12 residues. CDR3: CASSHPGAKAFF.

This clonotype ranks as medium-sized in terms of frequency. The rearrangement links TRBV6-2 or TRBV6-3 to TRBJ2-1; TCRdb reports TRBD2, a call that lacks DNA to check it against. Germline V gives CDR1 MNHEY, CDR2 SVGEGT. CDR3 size: 14 residues. Here the CDR3 reads CASSYGLAGNEQFF.

Its frequency marks this clonotype as medium-sized. The chain is built from TRBV19 and TRBJ1-1. This CDR3 contains 13 residues. Germline assignment: CDR1 LNHDA and CDR2 SQIVND (reference sequence). CDR3 in amino acids: CATLGQENTEAFF.

This clonotype counts as medium-sized by frequency. This chain connects TRBV11-2 to TRBJ2-1; TCRdb's D call of TRBD2 is untestable without DNA. In germline, CDR1 is SGHAT, CDR2 FQNNGV. There are 16 residues in the CDR3. CDR3: CASSSPGTSGSLEQFF.